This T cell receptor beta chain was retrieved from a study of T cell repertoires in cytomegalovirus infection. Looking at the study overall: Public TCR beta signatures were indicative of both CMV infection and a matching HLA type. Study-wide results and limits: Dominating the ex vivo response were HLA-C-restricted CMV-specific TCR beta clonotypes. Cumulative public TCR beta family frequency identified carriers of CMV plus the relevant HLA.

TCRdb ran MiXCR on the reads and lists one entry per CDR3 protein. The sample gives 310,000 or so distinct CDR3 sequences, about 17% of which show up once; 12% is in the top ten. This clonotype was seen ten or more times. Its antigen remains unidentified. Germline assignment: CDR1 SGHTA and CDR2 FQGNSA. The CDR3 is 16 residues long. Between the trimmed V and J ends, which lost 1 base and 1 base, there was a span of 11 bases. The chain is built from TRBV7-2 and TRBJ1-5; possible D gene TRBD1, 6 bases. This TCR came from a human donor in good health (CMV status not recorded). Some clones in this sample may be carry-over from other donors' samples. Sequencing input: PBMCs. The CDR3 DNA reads TGTGCCAGCAGCTTAGAAGGGGGTTGGAGCAATCAGCCCCAGCATTTT. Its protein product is CASSLEGGWSNQPQHF.